This T cell receptor beta chain comes out of a study of T cell clonality in common variable immunodeficiency. In germline, CDR1 is SGHTA, CDR2 FQGNSA. The CDR3 loop spans 15 amino acids. The V end lost 5 bases, the J end lost 1 base, and 13 bases lay between the germline ends. Whole-study results and caveats: Reportedly, TCR beta sequences from common variable immunodeficiency showed fewer deletions and N-nucleotide insertions. T cell subpopulation sequencing would be needed to explain CVID clonality.

At least ten counts were recorded for this clone. What it binds is unknown. The CDR3 end is not reached by the read, which stops 3 residues before it; the germline J gene fills it in. Method: immunoSEQ multiplex PCR; TCRdb's copy keeps in-frame clones and lacks some. The sample shows 15,000 to 20,000 clones, none of them appearing just once. No CVID subject was ill or on immunomodulatory drugs when sampled. V and J are TRBV7-2 and TRBJ2-3; TRBD1 is a possible D gene (5 bases). The clonotype originates from a human donor with common variable immunodeficiency. Sequencing used peripheral blood mononuclear cells. The CDR3 sequence: CASSQYVQGTDTQYF. CDR3 DNA (partial): TGTGCCAGCAGCCAGTATGTACAGGGCACAGATACG.